This T cell receptor beta chain was sequenced during a study of blood T cell repertoires in COVID-19. About the study: Sample material is recorded as cDNA or gDNA derived from T cells, B-cell-depleted T cells, or PBMCs.

Using immunoSEQ multiplex PCR, the repertoire was profiled, and TCRdb retains in-frame clones only, with some absent. The sample lists roughly 260,000 clones, around 90% occurring once. The study drew participants aged about 18 to 90 years from approximately 23 US areas. Which cohort a participant joined came from the clinical history participants gave. The germline gives CDR1 MNHEY, CDR2 SMNVEV (reference sequence). The CDR3 is 14 amino acids. V was trimmed by 5 bases and J by 11 bases, leaving 21 bases between them. The sequencing sample was made of PBMCs or T cells enriched from blood (not recorded which). This chain joins TRBV27 and TRBJ1-2; D may be TRBD1 (5 bases). The source is a woman in her twenties or thirties with acute COVID-19. CDR3 coding DNA: TGTGCCAGCAGTCCCCAAAGGGGAGGCCCCAAGTACACCTTC. Amino acids: CASSPQRGGPKYTF.